A single sample gave rise to the 7 T cell receptor beta chains below, sequenced in a study of yellow fever vaccine responses in identical twins. TCRdb itself ran the RT-PCR reads through MiXCR, one entry per CDR3 protein. The table includes about 2,800 distinct CDR3 sequences, approximately 80% detected once. The sequencing here drew on T cells from blood (PBMCs), unsorted or a sorted subset (not recorded which), taken before or after yellow fever vaccination (not recorded which). Receptors originate from a female donor who received the yellow fever vaccine.

This clonotype was found a few times. The V gene is TRBV30, the J gene TRBJ1-2; unclear D gene. CDR1 GTSNPN and CDR2 SVGIG come from the germline V gene (reference sequence). The CDR3 has 12 amino acids. V lost 5 bases, J lost 4 bases, and 11 bases lay in between. The CDR3 nucleotides are TGTGCCTGGGCTGACTCCTCCTATGGCTACACCTTC. This gives the protein CAWADSSYGYTF.

The chain employs TRBV4-2 and TRBJ1-5; D is undetermined. The V gene's germline CDR1 is LGHNA and CDR2 YNFKEQ. Between the trimmed V and J ends, which lost 5 bases and 4 bases, there was a span of 15 bases. The CDR3 loop spans 15 amino acids. The DNA for the CDR3 is TGTGCCAGCAGCACCCAAAGCGTCGGAAATCAGCCCCAGCATTTT. It yields the protein CASSTQSVGNQPQHF.

This clonotype appeared a few times. The chain uses TRBV4-3 and TRBJ2-1; 9 nucleotides agree with TRBD2. CDR1 and CDR2 from the germline V gene are LGHNA and YSLEER. J was trimmed by 3 bases and V by 4 bases; bases with no gene match: 4. This CDR3 spans 15 amino acids. CDR3 sequence: CASSLAGELYNEQFF. The CDR3 DNA reads TGCGCCAGCAGCCTAGCGGGGGAACTCTACAATGAGCAGTTCTTC.

The chain recombines TRBV20-1 with TRBJ2-4; 7 nucleotides agree with TRBD1. The germline CDR1 and CDR2 sequences are DFQATT and SNEGSKA (reference sequence). The CDR3 extends over 12 amino acids. The junction had 2 bases not matched to a gene; V was cut back by 6 bases and J by 3 bases. Here the CDR3 DNA reads TGCAGTGCAGGGGGCGACAAAAACATTCAGTACTTC. Its translation is CSAGGDKNIQYF.

The chain employs TRBV4-1 and TRBJ2-7; 8 nucleotides match TRBD2. Germline V CDR1 and CDR2: MGHRA, YSYEKL. The CDR3 totals 15 residues. V was pared by 4 bases and J by 1 base, with 6 bases of the junction left unmatched. The CDR3 DNA sequence: TGCGCCAGCAGCCCCCAGACTAGCGCATCCTACGAGCAGTACTTC. It specifies CASSPQTSASYEQYF.

The chain is built from TRBV9 and TRBJ1-6, with 7 bases lining up with TRBD1. Germline assignment: CDR1 SGDLS and CDR2 YYNGEE. With 2 bases clipped from V and 7 bases from J, the junction kept 3 bases outside the gene matches. This CDR3 comprises 14 residues. CDR3: CASSVGQANSPLHF. The CDR3, as DNA: TGTGCCAGCAGCGTCGGACAGGCGAATTCACCCCTCCACTTT.

The chain carries TRBV11-1 and TRBJ1-2; 7 nucleotides line up with TRBD1. The junction had 6 bases not matched to a gene; V was cut back by 3 bases and J by 8 bases. There are 13 residues in the CDR3. Germline loops: CDR1 SGHAT, CDR2 FQDESV (reference sequence). CDR3 DNA: TGTGCCAGCAGCTTGGGGCAGGGGGACGGCTACACCTTC. The encoded protein is CASSLGQGDGYTF.